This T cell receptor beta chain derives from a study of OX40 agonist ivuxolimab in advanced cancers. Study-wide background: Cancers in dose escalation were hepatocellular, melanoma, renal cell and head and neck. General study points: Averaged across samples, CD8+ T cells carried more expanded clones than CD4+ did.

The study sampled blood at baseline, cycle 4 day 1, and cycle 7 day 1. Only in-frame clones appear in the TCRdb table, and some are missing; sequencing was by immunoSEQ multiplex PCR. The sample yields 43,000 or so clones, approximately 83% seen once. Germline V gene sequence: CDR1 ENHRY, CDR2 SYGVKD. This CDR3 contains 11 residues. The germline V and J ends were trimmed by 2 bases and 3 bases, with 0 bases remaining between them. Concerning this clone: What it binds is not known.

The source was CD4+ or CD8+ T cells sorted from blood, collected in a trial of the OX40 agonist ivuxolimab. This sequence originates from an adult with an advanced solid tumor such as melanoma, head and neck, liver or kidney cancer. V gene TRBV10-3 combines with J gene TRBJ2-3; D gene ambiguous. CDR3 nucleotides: TGTGCCATCAGTGAGACAGATACGCAGTATTTT. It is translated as CAISETDTQYF.